This T cell receptor (beta chain) was sequenced for a study of blood T cell repertoires in COVID-19. Study overall: The origin of the acute and convalescent COVID-19 samples was the United States, Italy and Spain. T cells, B-cell-depleted T cells, or PBMCs provided the cDNA or gDNA that served as material.

Clones were read by immunoSEQ multiplex PCR, and TCRdb kept only the in-frame ones, dropping some. The repertoire consists of about 88,000 clones, with 80% to 90% occurring once and the leading ten covering 11%. Trimming took 0 bases from V and 1 from J; bases not matched to a gene: 0. The CDR3 consists of 15 residues. Germline CDR1 KGHSH, CDR2 LQKENI. This chain links TRBV18 with TRBJ2-3, with 8 bases matching TRBD1. This receptor was taken from an elderly man with acute or convalescent COVID-19. Sequencing was carried out using peripheral blood. The CDR3 is CASSPPGQGTDTQYF. CDR3 DNA: TGTGCCAGCTCACCACCGGGACAGGGCACAGATACGCAGTATTTT.